Listed below are T cell receptor beta chains from one sample, sequenced in a study of regulatory T cells in long-lasting Graves disease. Via MiXCR, TCRdb re-called the multiplex PCR reads, giving one row per CDR3 protein. Of some 600,000 distinct CDR3 sequences in the sample, 15% to 20% were seen once. Another study also made use of these data, one on T cells in Graves' hyperthyroidism and ophthalmopathy.

The sequencing here drew on peripheral blood mononuclear cells (PBMCs), taken at new diagnosis, from a patient treated with antithyroid drugs. All receptors come from a man aged 18 to 29 with Graves disease. The CDR3 runs from the conserved cysteine through the conserved F or W. A D gene is named only where the DNA matches it firmly. Clone sizes are given selectively: once, few, many, or a class where the clone is expanded.

j_gene,d_gene,abundance,v_gene,CDR3aa,CDR3nt
TRBJ1-1,.,few,TRBV12-3/TRBV12-4,CATAQAGPEAFF,TGTGCCACCGCGCAGGCGGGACCTGAAGCTTTCTTT
TRBJ2-1,TRBD2,many,TRBV7-3,CASSISGRAENEQFF,TGTGCCAGCAGCATAAGCGGGAGGGCCGAAAATGAGCAGTTCTTC
TRBJ2-7,.,.,TRBV29-1,CSGGGGGYEQYF,TGCAGCGGTGGAGGGGGCGGGTACGAGCAGTACTTC
TRBJ2-2,TRBD2,.,TRBV25-1,CASTRSAMGGPHTGELFF,TGTGCCAGCACCCGCTCAGCGATGGGAGGGCCTCACACCGGGGAGCTGTTTTTT
TRBJ2-1,TRBD1,few,TRBV6-1,CASSRGQQQFF,TGTGCCAGCAGCCGGGGACAGCAGCAGTTCTTC
TRBJ2-1,TRBD1,.,TRBV14,CASSHTPGQGHNEQFF,TGTGCCAGCAGCCATACCCCGGGACAGGGGCACAATGAGCAGTTCTTC
TRBJ1-1,.,many,TRBV5-1,CASSLDPGLRTDTEAFF,TGCGCCAGCAGCTTGGACCCGGGCCTACGGACAGACACTGAAGCTTTCTTT
TRBJ2-1,.,.,TRBV9,CASSVVRVRGEQFF,TGTGCCAGCAGCGTAGTAAGGGTTCGGGGTGAGCAGTTCTTC
TRBJ2-5,.,.,TRBV29-1,CSVSSTRDGTQYF,TGCAGCGTTTCGTCGACCAGGGACGGGACCCAGTACTTC
TRBJ2-1,.,many,TRBV7-9,CASSRTSYNEQFF,TGTGCCAGCAGCCGGACGAGCTACAATGAGCAGTTCTTC
TRBJ2-5,TRBD1,.,TRBV27,CASSLFGTAETQYF,TGTGCCAGCAGTTTATTTGGGACAGCAGAGACCCAGTACTTC
TRBJ2-7,.,.,TRBV6-1,CASRTPGAYEQYF,TGTGCCAGCAGAACTCCTGGGGCCTACGAGCAGTACTTC
TRBJ2-7,.,many,TRBV27,CASAPTGPRVEQYF,TGTGCCAGCGCGCCTACGGGACCTCGGGTCGAGCAGTACTTC
TRBJ2-3,.,.,TRBV10-3,CAVSESTGRSTDTQYF,TGTGCCGTCAGTGAGTCGACGGGGAGGAGCACAGATACGCAGTATTTT
TRBJ1-2,.,many,TRBV6-1,CASGGSYGYTF,TGTGCCTCCGGCGGGAGCTATGGCTACACCTTC
TRBJ2-3,.,many,TRBV24-1,CATGEGSTDTQYF,TGTGCCACCGGGGAAGGGAGCACAGATACGCAGTATTTT
TRBJ2-7,TRBD2,many,TRBV2,CASSSEGSGASYEQYF,TGTGCCAGCAGCTCCGAGGGTAGCGGGGCCTCCTACGAGCAGTACTTC
TRBJ1-2,.,many,TRBV27,CASSFGGVGGYTF,TGTGCCAGCAGTTTCGGAGGCGTGGGGGGCTACACCTTC
TRBJ2-1,TRBD1,.,TRBV10-2,CASRYRGQYNEQFF,TGCGCCAGCCGATACAGGGGACAATACAATGAGCAGTTCTTC
TRBJ2-7,.,many,TRBV30,CAWSGTASYEQYF,TGTGCCTGGAGTGGGACGGCCTCCTACGAGCAGTACTTC
TRBJ1-1,.,few,TRBV5-1,CASRSSPSENTEAFF,TGCGCCAGCAGGTCATCCCCTTCGGAGAACACTGAAGCTTTCTTT
TRBJ2-1,TRBD2,few,TRBV5-1,CASSLTSGRESEQFF,TGCGCCAGCAGCTTGACTAGCGGGAGGGAAAGCGAGCAGTTCTTC
TRBJ2-1,TRBD2,many,TRBV6-1,CASSPSGPGNEQFF,TGTGCCAGCAGTCCTAGCGGCCCTGGGAATGAGCAGTTCTTC
TRBJ2-1,.,many,TRBV11-2,CASSSPSYNEQFF,TGTGCCAGCAGCTCCCCTTCCTACAATGAGCAGTTCTTC
TRBJ1-2,TRBD1,many,TRBV12-3/TRBV12-4,CASSLEGTATGYTF,TGTGCCAGCAGTTTGGAAGGGACAGCGACTGGCTACACCTTC
TRBJ1-1,.,few,TRBV7-9,CASSPRRGNLNTEAFF,TGTGCCAGCAGCCCCCGGAGGGGCAACTTGAACACTGAAGCTTTCTTT
TRBJ2-6,.,few,TRBV2,CASKPREGANVLTF,TGTGCCAGCAAACCGAGGGAAGGGGCCAACGTCCTGACTTTC
TRBJ1-1,.,.,TRBV12-5,CASGLSGRVGTEAFF,TGTGCTAGTGGTTTGAGTGGCAGGGTTGGTACTGAAGCTTTCTTT
TRBJ2-3,.,many,TRBV28,CASSTSGTADTQYF,TGTGCCAGCAGTACATCCGGGACTGCAGATACGCAGTATTTT
TRBJ2-7,TRBD1,many,TRBV20-1,CSASPGQGVSEQYF,TGCAGTGCTAGTCCGGGACAGGGGGTGTCCGAGCAGTACTTC
TRBJ1-5,TRBD1,.,TRBV19,CASSKLRQGGVQPQHF,TGTGCCAGTAGTAAGTTGAGACAGGGAGGTGTTCAGCCCCAGCATTTT
TRBJ2-2,TRBD2,.,TRBV29-1,CSGNVAGGATGELFF,TGCAGCGGAAACGTAGCGGGAGGGGCGACCGGGGAGCTGTTTTTT
TRBJ1-4,.,many,TRBV5-1,CASSSTGLNEKLFF,TGCGCCAGCAGCTCAACAGGTCTAAATGAAAAACTGTTTTTT
TRBJ2-3,.,.,TRBV28,CASSLGGVGPDTQYF,TGTGCCAGCAGTTTAGGAGGGGTGGGCCCAGATACGCAGTATTTT
TRBJ2-5,.,many,TRBV29-1,CSVEIGYQETQYF,TGCAGCGTTGAAATAGGGTACCAAGAGACCCAGTACTTC
TRBJ1-1,.,few,TRBV6-1,CVCLGPRGDTEAFF,TGTGTTTGCCTCGGACCCCGAGGGGACACTGAAGCTTTCTTT
TRBJ1-5,.,.,TRBV6-1,CASRPDSLQPQHF,TGTGCCAGCAGACCAGACAGCTTGCAGCCCCAGCATTTT
TRBJ2-7,TRBD1,many,TRBV3-1,CASSQTRGLGSYEQYF,TGTGCCAGCAGCCAAACAAGGGGGCTGGGGTCCTACGAGCAGTACTTC
TRBJ2-5,TRBD1,many,TRBV28,CASKQGEETQYF,TGTGCCAGTAAACAGGGGGAAGAGACCCAGTACTTC
TRBJ2-3,.,many,TRBV20-1,CSAGGDSADTQYF,TGCAGTGCTGGCGGGGACTCTGCAGATACGCAGTATTTT
TRBJ2-6,.,.,TRBV7-3,CASSSNPSGANVLTF,TGTGCCAGCAGCTCGAACCCCTCTGGGGCCAACGTCCTGACTTTC
TRBJ2-1,TRBD2,many,TRBV5-1,CASSLEGSGSYNEQFF,TGCGCCAGCAGCTTGGAAGGCAGCGGGAGCTACAATGAGCAGTTCTTC
TRBJ2-5,TRBD2,many,TRBV11-2,CASSLELAGETQYF,TGTGCCAGCAGCTTGGAACTAGCGGGGGAGACCCAGTACTTC
TRBJ2-7,.,many,TRBV25-1,CASTEWARSEQYF,TGTGCCAGTACCGAGTGGGCACGGTCCGAGCAGTACTTC
TRBJ2-3,TRBD2,.,TRBV29-1,CSVLAGGPDTQYF,TGCAGCGTCCTAGCGGGAGGGCCAGATACGCAGTATTTT
TRBJ1-1,.,.,TRBV19,CASSIMDGTEAFF,TGTGCCAGTAGTATAATGGACGGCACTGAAGCTTTCTTT
TRBJ1-6,.,few,TRBV7-9,CASSEGRGYNSPLHF,TGTGCCAGCAGCGAGGGGAGGGGCTATAATTCACCCCTCCACTTT
TRBJ1-2,TRBD1,.,TRBV9,CASSVAPGRGRDYGYTF,TGTGCCAGCAGCGTAGCACCGGGCAGGGGGCGAGACTATGGCTACACCTTC